This TCR beta chain originates from a study of T cell repertoires in cytomegalovirus infection. At the level of the study: Both a matching HLA type and CMV infection were indicated by public TCR beta signatures. Points from the study as a whole: Individuals carrying CMV plus the relevant HLA were identified by cumulative frequency of public TCR beta families. Dominant in the ex vivo response were TCR beta clonotypes restricted by HLA-C and specific for CMV.

The CDR3 contains 15 residues. V dropped 4 bases and J dropped 3 bases, with 16 bases sitting between them. TCRdb re-called the reads through MiXCR, storing one row per CDR3 protein. This table has 160,000 or so distinct CDR3 sequences, about a fifth appearing once. Concerning this clonotype itself: What it recognizes is unknown.

The TCR sequence derives from a human donor in good health (CMV status not recorded). Some clones in this sample may be carry-over from other donors' samples. The chain couples TRBV12-3 or TRBV12-4 to TRBJ2-7; D possibly corresponds to TRBD1 (6 bases). Sequencing used CD8+ T cells from cultured PBMCs, obtained from culture after CMV antigen stimulation. The chain's CDR3 is CASSSSRDTFYEQYF. CDR3 sequence (DNA): TGTGCCAGCAGTTCATCCCGGGACACTTTCTACGAGCAGTACTTC.